The 19 T cell receptor beta chains given below trace back to one sample, sequenced in a study of graft-versus-host responses after intestinal transplantation. These receptors are not linked to any known antigen. Data came from immunoSEQ multiplex PCR; TCRdb stores just in-frame clones and leaves some out. The table has 95,000 to 130,000 clones, less than 95% seen once. Here the sequenced sample was unstimulated CD4+ T cells sorted from spleen or lymph node cells, taken before intestinal transplant. These receptors all stem from a human donor who received an intestinal transplant.

V gene TRBV30 combines with J gene TRBJ1-2; TRBD1 matches at 8 bases. Trimming cost V 0 bases and J 4 bases; bases outside gene matches: 16. The length of the CDR3 is 18 residues. Germline V gives CDR1 GTSNPN, CDR2 SVGIG (reference sequence). The CDR3 nucleotides are TGTGCCTGGAGTGTAATGGGGCCGACCCAGGGGGCTGGCTATGGCTACACCTTC. Its protein is CAWSVMGPTQGAGYGYTF. The whole variable domain, filled in from reference TRBV30 and TRBJ1-2, reads SQTIHQWPATLVQPVGSPLSLECTVEGTSNPNLYWYRQAAGRGLQLLFYSVGIGQISSEVPQNLSASRPQDRQFILSSKKLLLSDSGFYLCAWSVMGPTQGAGYGYTFGSGTRLTVV.

This clone was recorded only once. The chain couples TRBV10-1 to TRBJ2-3; 10 bases are shared with TRBD2. The CDR3 is 14 residues long. V lost 6 bases and J lost 4; bases outside the gene matches: 4. The germline CDR1 and CDR2 sequences are WNHNN and SYGVQD (reference sequence). This CDR3 is CASRPSGSSDTQYF. The CDR3 DNA reads as TGCGCCAGCAGGCCTAGCGGGAGTTCAGATACGCAGTATTTT.

The chain joins TRBV28 to TRBJ2-7; a possible D gene is TRBD1 (5 bases). Per germline, CDR1 MDHEN and CDR2 SYDVKM. V dropped 5 bases and J dropped 4 bases, with 9 bases sitting between them. There are 12 residues in the CDR3. For the CDR3, the DNA is TGTGCCAGCAGTGGCAGGGCTTACGAGCAGTACTTC. It specifies CASSGRAYEQYF.

V and J are TRBV6-5 and TRBJ2-7; 8 bases line up with TRBD1. CDR1 MNHEY and CDR2 SVGAGI come from the germline V gene. The V segment lost 6 bases and the J segment 11 bases; nucleotides outside the gene matches: 18. This CDR3 contains 15 residues. The CDR3 sequence: CASSPTGVGPTSKYF. CDR3 bases: TGTGCCAGCAGCCCGACAGGGGTTGGGCCCACGTCAAAGTACTTC.

The chain has TRBV5-1 and TRBJ1-2; no clear D. The CDR3 extends over 13 amino acids. V was shortened by 0 bases and J by 8 bases, with 11 bases between the two germline ends. Germline V gene sequence: CDR1 SGHRS, CDR2 YFSETQ. The DNA for the CDR3 is TGCGCCAGCAGCTTGGTTTTTTCGGAGGGCTACACCTTC. Translation gives CASSLVFSEGYTF.

The J gene is TRBJ2-1, the V gene TRBV7-2; possible D gene TRBD2, 5 bases. The CDR3 is 15 amino acids. The germline gives CDR1 SGHTA, CDR2 FQGNSA. Trimming removed 7 bases at V and 0 bases at J, with 13 bases between. Here the CDR3 reads CASTKERISYNEQFF. For the CDR3, the DNA is TGTGCCAGCACCAAAGAGCGGATCTCCTACAATGAGCAGTTCTTC.

This clone has more than one count but fewer than ten. This chain uses TRBV4-1 with TRBJ1-2; D gene ambiguous. Germline values: CDR1 MGHRA, CDR2 YSYEKL. The ends were cut back, 0 bases at V and 4 bases at J, with 12 bases in the middle. The CDR3 totals 15 residues. The CDR3 coding sequence is TGCGCCAGCAGCCAAGATTGGTTGGGGAGCTATGGCTACACCTTC. Protein: CASSQDWLGSYGYTF.

The chain employs TRBV6-1 and TRBJ2-7; D is possibly TRBD1 (6 bases). Trimming removed 0 bases at V and 3 bases at J, with 15 bases between. The CDR3 has 16 amino acids. Per germline, CDR1 MNHNS and CDR2 SASEGT. The CDR3 sequence is CASSEADRQGIYEQYF. The CDR3 bases are TGTGCCAGCAGTGAAGCTGATCGGCAGGGGATCTACGAGCAGTACTTC.

This clone was counted once. The chain joins TRBV10-3 to TRBJ2-5, with D possibly being TRBD2 (5 bases). CDR3 size: 12 residues. Deletions cut 10 bases from V and 0 bases from J, with 9 bases between. Looked up from germline, CDR1 is ENHRY and CDR2 is SYGVKD. CDR3 DNA sequence: TGTGCCACCTCGGAGGACCAAGAGACCCAGTACTTC. Translating gives CATSEDQETQYF.

This clone was observed a single time. The CDR3 DNA is TGTGCCACCAGCCGACCGGGAGGGTCCACAGATACGCAGTATTTT. The encoded protein is CATSRPGGSTDTQYF. The V gene is TRBV15, the J gene TRBJ2-3; 8 bases fit TRBD2. This CDR3 has 15 residues. V was pared by 5 bases and J by 2 bases, with 6 bases of the junction left unmatched. Germline CDR1 is LNHNV and CDR2 is YYDKDF (reference sequence).

The chain has TRBV5-6 and TRBJ1-4; 8 bases are shared with TRBD1. The CDR3 length is 16 residues. Germline CDR1 reads SGHDT; CDR2 reads YYEEEE. V trimming: 2 bases; J trimming: 7 bases; junction bases outside the gene matches: 10. The CDR3 nucleotides are TGTGCCAGCAGCTTTGGACCAGGGGGCCAAGGTGAAAAACTGTTTTTT. Protein product: CASSFGPGGQGEKLFF. Looking up the rest from reference TRBV5-6 and TRBJ1-4 gives the full variable domain: DAGVTQSPTHLIKTRGQQVTLRCSPKSGHDTVSWYQQALGQGPQFIFQYYEEEERQRGNFPDRFSGHQFPNYSSELNVNALLLGDSALYLCASSFGPGGQGEKLFFGSGTQLSVL.

The CDR3 loop reads CASSPSDRGHYNEQFF. The CDR3 DNA follows: TGTGCCAGCAGCCCCTCGGACAGGGGGCATTACAATGAGCAGTTCTTC. This chain links TRBV7-9 with TRBJ2-1; 11 bases match TRBD1. V was clipped by 5 bases and J by 4 bases; unmatched bases: 7. CDR1 is SEHNR, CDR2 FQNEAQ, per germline (reference sequence). This CDR3 is built from 16 residues.

This clone showed up just once. The chain uses TRBV18 and TRBJ2-5; 7 nucleotides align to TRBD1. V lost 4 bases to trimming and J lost 4 bases; unmatched junction nucleotides: 3. This CDR3 is 13 amino acids long. Germline V lookup: CDR1 KGHSH, CDR2 LQKENI. CDR3 residues: CASSRDRVETQYF. In DNA, the CDR3 is TGTGCCAGCTCACGTGACAGGGTAGAGACCCAGTACTTC.

In its sample, this clone was seen once. The rearrangement joins TRBV7-8 to TRBJ1-1; D is uncertain. This CDR3 region has 13 residues. Germline assignment: CDR1 SGHVS and CDR2 FQNEAQ. V was clipped by 5 bases and J by 5 bases, with 12 bases between them. This CDR3 reads CASSPSGWTEAFF. CDR3 coding DNA: TGTGCCAGCAGCCCCTCGGGTTGGACTGAAGCTTTCTTT.

V usage is TRBV2 and J usage is TRBJ2-3; D might be TRBD2 (6 bases). Germline V gene sequence: CDR1 SNHLY, CDR2 FYNNEI. The CDR3 is 14 residues long. Trimming removed 7 bases from V and 2 bases from J, with 13 bases in between. The CDR3 here is CASKLARVTDTQYF. CDR3 in DNA: TGTGCCAGCAAACTAGCTCGTGTCACAGATACGCAGTATTTT.

This clone was seen only once. The chain couples TRBV11-2 to TRBJ2-1; 10 bases map to TRBD2. The CDR3 consists of 18 residues. V trimming: 0 bases; J trimming: 6 bases; junction bases outside the gene matches: 11. Per the germline V gene, CDR1 is SGHAT and CDR2 is FQNNGV. The CDR3 sequence is CASSLDRTSGMGSNEQFF. Here the CDR3 DNA reads TGTGCCAGCAGCTTAGATAGGACTAGCGGCATGGGGTCCAATGAGCAGTTCTTC.

The CDR3 DNA reads as TGCGCCAGCAGCTTGGGCGGGGACCGTGGGACCCAGTACTTC. Translating it yields CASSLGGDRGTQYF. The chain recombines TRBV5-1 with TRBJ2-5; a weak D match, TRBD2 (6 bases). CDR1 SGHRS and CDR2 YFSETQ come from the germline V gene. The length of the CDR3 is 14 residues. Trimming stripped 0 bases from V and 7 bases from J, with 13 bases between.

The rearrangement uses TRBV20-1 and TRBJ2-5, with D perhaps TRBD1 (5 bases). Trimming pared 2 bases from V and 4 bases from J, leaving 5 bases between. CDR3 size: 11 residues. From germline, CDR1 is DFQATT and CDR2 SNEGSKA (reference sequence). The CDR3 protein is CSARQGETQYF. CDR3 nucleotide sequence: TGCAGTGCTAGACAGGGAGAGACCCAGTACTTC.

The chain links TRBV6-4 to TRBJ2-7; 7 nucleotides line up with TRBD2. The CDR3 runs 13 residues. CDR1 and CDR2 from the germline V gene are MRHNA and SNTAGT. Losses at the gene ends were 7 bases for V and 1 base for J; bases not matched to a gene: 4. The CDR3 region is CASTASGSYEQYF. The CDR3 DNA is TGTGCCAGCACGGCTAGCGGATCCTACGAGCAGTACTTC.